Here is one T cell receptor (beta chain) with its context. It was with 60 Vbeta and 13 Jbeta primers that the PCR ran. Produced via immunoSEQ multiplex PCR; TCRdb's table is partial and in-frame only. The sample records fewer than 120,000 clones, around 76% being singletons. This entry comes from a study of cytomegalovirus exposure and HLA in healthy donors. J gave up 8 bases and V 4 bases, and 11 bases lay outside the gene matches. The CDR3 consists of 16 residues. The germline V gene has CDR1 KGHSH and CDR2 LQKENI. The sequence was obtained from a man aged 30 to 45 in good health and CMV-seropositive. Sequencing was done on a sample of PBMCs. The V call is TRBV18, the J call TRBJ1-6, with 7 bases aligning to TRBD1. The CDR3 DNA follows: TGTGCCAGCTCACGAGGAGCCGGGACAGCGGATTCACCCCTCCACTTT. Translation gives CASSRGAGTADSPLHF. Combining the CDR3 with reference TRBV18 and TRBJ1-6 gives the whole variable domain NAGVMQNPRHLVRRRGQEARLRCSPMKGHSHVYWYRQLPEEGLKFMVYLQKENIIDESGMPKERFSAEFPKEGPSILRIQQVVRGDSAAYFCASSRGAGTADSPLHFGNGTRLTVT.